The 12 T cell receptor beta chains below come from one sample, sequenced in a study of T cells in Graves' hyperthyroidism and ophthalmopathy. RNA transcripts were the template for amplifying TCR beta CDR3 regions. The primer set for the first-round RT-PCR of the TCR CDR3 was HTBI. From the multiplex PCR reads, TCRdb called clonotypes with MiXCR, one entry per CDR3 protein. The sample lists a few hundred thousand distinct CDR3 sequences; roughly 15% were seen once. The source material was blood. The receptor source for this set is a woman younger than 45 with Graves' ophthalmopathy.

This clonotype was counted a few times. The rearrangement uses TRBV10-2 and TRBJ2-5; the match to TRBD1 covers 9 bases. V dropped 8 bases and J dropped 4; count of bases not matched to a gene: 11. The CDR3 is made up of 15 amino acids. Germline V gene data show CDR1 as WSHSY and CDR2 as SAAADI. In nucleotides, the CDR3 is TGCGCCAGCCAGCTTACCGGGACAGGGTCAGAGACCCAGTACTTC. Residues: CASQLTGTGSETQYF.

This clonotype turned up a few times. The gene calls are TRBV19 and TRBJ2-5; 9 bases line up with TRBD2. The CDR3 is 16 residues long. The germline gives CDR1 LNHDA, CDR2 SQIVND (reference sequence). The trim removed 3 bases at V and 1 base at J, leaving 6 bases unmatched. The CDR3 region has the DNA TGTGCCAGTAGTATTGGGGGACTAGCTTCCCAAGAGACCCAGTACTTC. It encodes CASSIGGLASQETQYF.

This clonotype was recorded at least ten times. The chain employs TRBV3-1 and TRBJ1-1; D gene unclear. V was pared by 0 bases and J by 4 bases, with 6 bases between. This CDR3 comprises 13 residues. Germline CDR1 LGHDT, CDR2 YNNKEL (reference sequence). As DNA, the CDR3 is TGTGCCAGCAGCCAAGAGATAAGCACTGAAGCTTTCTTT. Encoded protein: CASSQEISTEAFF.

With respect to this clonotype: Possible read error: a much larger clone is one base away. The gene calls are TRBV27 and TRBJ2-3; D call uncertain. Germline CDR1 is MNHEY and CDR2 is SMNVEV (reference sequence). CDR3 length equals 16 residues. The CDR3, as DNA: TGTGTCAGCAGTCCGTTTAGTAATGTCTGGACAGATACGCAGTATTTT. Translated, it gives CVSSPFSNVWTDTQYF.

The sample holds many counts of this clonotype. The V and J genes are TRBV6-2 or TRBV6-3 and TRBJ2-2, with 13 nucleotides matching TRBD2. Germline lookup yields CDR1 MNHEY and CDR2 SVGEGT. V lost 2 bases, J lost 5 bases, and 5 bases stayed unmatched. There are 17 residues in the CDR3. The CDR3 loop is CASSYPGLAGETGELFF. The CDR3, as DNA: TGTGCCAGCAGTTACCCCGGACTAGCGGGAGAGACCGGGGAGCTGTTTTTT.

V gene TRBV20-1 combines with J gene TRBJ2-7; TRBD2 aligns across 8 bases. The trim removed 6 bases at V and 0 bases at J, leaving 7 bases unmatched. This CDR3 region has 14 residues. Germline V gives CDR1 DFQATT, CDR2 SNEGSKA (reference sequence). The CDR3 here is CSAPLAGYSYEQYF. The CDR3 bases are TGCAGTGCCCCCCTAGCGGGCTACTCCTACGAGCAGTACTTC.

This clonotype was counted at least ten times. The genes are TRBV28 and TRBJ1-5; tentatively, D is TRBD1 (5 bases). Germline lookup yields CDR1 MDHEN and CDR2 SYDVKM. This CDR3 contains 14 residues. V lost 5 bases, J lost 9 bases, and 17 bases lay in between. CDR3 region: CASSGGVGERPQHF. CDR3 in DNA: TGTGCCAGCAGTGGGGGTGTCGGGGAACGGCCCCAGCATTTT.

This clonotype was counted at least ten times. V gene TRBV6-1 combines with J gene TRBJ2-5; 7 positions agree with TRBD2. Germline trimming cut 5 bases from V and 1 base from J; bases unmatched to any gene: 4. This CDR3 spans 14 amino acids. The germline V gene encodes CDR1 MNHNS and CDR2 SASEGT. This chain's CDR3 is CASSSPSGQETQYF. For the CDR3, the DNA is TGTGCCAGCAGTTCCCCTAGCGGCCAAGAGACCCAGTACTTC.

V and J are TRBV18 and TRBJ1-2; the D gene is possibly TRBD1 (5 bases). The CDR3 consists of 12 residues. The ends were cut back, 3 bases at V and 8 bases at J, with 10 bases in the middle. Germline V lookup: CDR1 KGHSH, CDR2 LQKENI. The chain's CDR3 is CASSPAGDGYTF. CDR3 DNA sequence: TGTGCCAGCTCACCGGCGGGGGACGGCTACACCTTC.

The chain joins TRBV29-1 to TRBJ2-5; D remains ambiguous. The CDR3 contains 15 residues. V gave up 4 bases and J gave up 4 bases, with 19 bases separating them. Looked up from germline, CDR1 is SQVTM and CDR2 is ANQGSEA. This CDR3 reads CSVALGLVLPETQYF. CDR3 bases: TGCAGCGTTGCGCTTGGGCTAGTCCTCCCAGAGACCCAGTACTTC.

This clonotype was observed a handful of times. V is TRBV5-6 and J is TRBJ1-1; a possible D gene is TRBD1 (5 bases). CDR1 and CDR2 (germline): SGHDT, YYEEEE. This CDR3 region has 13 residues. Trimming removed 3 bases at V and 4 bases at J, with 10 bases between. The CDR3 DNA follows: TGTGCCAGCAGCTCCCAGGGACTCACTGAAGCTTTCTTT. Translation gives CASSSQGLTEAFF.

The chain is built from TRBV19 and TRBJ2-1; 11 bases map to TRBD2. V dropped 8 bases and J dropped 3; count of bases not matched to a gene: 3. The CDR3 spans 14 residues. Germline values: CDR1 LNHDA, CDR2 SQIVND (reference sequence). CDR3 sequence reads: CASRLAGLYNEQFF. The CDR3 DNA sequence: TGTGCCAGTCGACTAGCGGGACTCTACAATGAGCAGTTCTTC.